At least ten counts were recorded for the clone carrying this TCR beta chain. The record originates from a study of blood T cell repertoires in COVID-19. Looked up from germline, CDR1 is LNHDA and CDR2 is SQIVND (reference sequence). The V end was cut by 5 bases, the J end by 3 bases, with 17 bases between. The CDR3 totals 16 residues. The protocol was immunoSEQ multiplex PCR, while the TCRdb copy is restricted to in-frame clones and leaves out a portion. Here the sample spans approximately 150,000 clones, roughly four fifths being singletons. This rearrangement joins TRBV19 to TRBJ1-5, with D hard to call. Material: peripheral blood. This receptor was obtained from a man aged 55 to 69 with active or convalescent COVID-19. The CDR3: CASSSPDGRVNQPQHF. CDR3 nucleotide sequence: TGTGCCAGTAGTTCTCCGGACGGGAGAGTCAATCAGCCCCAGCATTTT.